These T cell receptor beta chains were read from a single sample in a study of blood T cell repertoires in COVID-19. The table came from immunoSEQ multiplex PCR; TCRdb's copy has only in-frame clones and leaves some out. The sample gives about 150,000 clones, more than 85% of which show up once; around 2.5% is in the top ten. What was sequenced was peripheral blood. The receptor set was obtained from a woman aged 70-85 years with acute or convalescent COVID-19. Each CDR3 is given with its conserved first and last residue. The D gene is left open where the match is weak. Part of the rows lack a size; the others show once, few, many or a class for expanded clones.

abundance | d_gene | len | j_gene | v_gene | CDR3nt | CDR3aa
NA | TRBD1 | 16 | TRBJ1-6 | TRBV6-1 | TGTGCCAGCAGTGTGTCCGGCACAGGGGCTAATTCACCCCTCCACTTT | CASSVSGTGANSPLHF
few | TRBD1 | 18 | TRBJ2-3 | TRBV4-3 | TGCGCCAGCAGCCAGGGACTTCTGACAGGGGCAGGCACAGATACGCAGTATTTT | CASSQGLLTGAGTDTQYF
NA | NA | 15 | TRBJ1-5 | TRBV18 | TGTGCCAGCTCACCGACTACGGTTCCTAGGCAGCCCCAGCATTTT | CASSPTTVPRQPQHF
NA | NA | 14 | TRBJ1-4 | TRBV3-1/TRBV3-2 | TGTGCCAGCAGTCCCCAGGCAACTAATGAAAAACTGTTTTTT | CASSPQATNEKLFF
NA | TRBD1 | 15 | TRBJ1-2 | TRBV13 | TGTGCCAGCAGCTTGGGGGGGACAGGGGTCTATGGCTACACCTTC | CASSLGGTGVYGYTF
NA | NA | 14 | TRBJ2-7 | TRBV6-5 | TGTGCCAGCAGCAGACTCTCCCAGTCCGACGAGCAGTACTTC | CASSRLSQSDEQYF
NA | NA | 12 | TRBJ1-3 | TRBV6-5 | TGTGCCAGCAGCTCTCAGGGGTTCCTCCTATATTTT | CASSSQGFLLYF
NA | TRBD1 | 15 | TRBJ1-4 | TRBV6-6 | TGTGCCAGCAATCGGGACAGCTCAACTAATGAAAAACTGTTTTTT | CASNRDSSTNEKLFF
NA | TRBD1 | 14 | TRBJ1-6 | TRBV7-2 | TGTGCCAGCAGCTATGGGGACAGGATCACACCCCTCCACTTT | CASSYGDRITPLHF
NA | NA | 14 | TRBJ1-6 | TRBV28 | TGTGCCAGCACCGCGGACAGCTATAATTCACCCCTCCACTTT | CASTADSYNSPLHF
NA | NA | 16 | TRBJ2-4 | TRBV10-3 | TGTGCCATCAGTGAGTCGAGGGAAGTGGCCAAAAACATTCAGTACTTC | CAISESREVAKNIQYF
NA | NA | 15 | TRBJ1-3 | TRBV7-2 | TGTGCCAGCAGCTCCTTTATCGGGAGTGGAAACACCATATATTTT | CASSSFIGSGNTIYF
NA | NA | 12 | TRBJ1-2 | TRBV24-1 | TGTGCCACCAGTGAATCGGACTATGGCTACACCTTC | CATSESDYGYTF